Detailed here is one TCR beta chain. Its antigen is not known. TCRdb re-derived calls from the RT-PCR reads in MiXCR, one entry per CDR3 protein. Of more than 250,000 distinct CDR3 sequences listed, 21% were seen once; the top ten hold 10%. This CDR3 comprises 13 residues. Germline V gene data show CDR1 as SGHNT and CDR2 as YENEEA. V was trimmed by 5 bases and J by 1 base, leaving 8 bases between them. This specimen comes from a study of response to subunit inactivated influenza vaccine. Study-level results: After each seasonal influenza vaccination, few new T cells are recruited, the authors suggested.

Source: PBMCs from blood, taken 21 months after vaccination. The chain couples TRBV11-3 to TRBJ1-1; D gene uncertain. This sequence was found in a man aged 50-75 years who received an inactivated influenza vaccine. The CDR3 spells CASSPHQNTEAFF. In DNA form, the CDR3 reads TGTGCCAGCAGCCCCCATCAGAACACTGAAGCTTTCTTT.